This T cell receptor (beta chain) came from a study of cytomegalovirus exposure and HLA in healthy donors. Amplification used 60 Vbeta primers and 13 Jbeta primers. Only in-frame clones appear in the TCRdb table, and some are missing; sequencing was by immunoSEQ multiplex PCR. The sample contains approximately 120,000 clones, 73% of which appear only once. Germline V lookup: CDR1 SGHNT, CDR2 YYREEE (reference sequence). J gave up 5 bases and V 0 bases, and 1 base lay outside the gene matches. The CDR3 extends over 14 amino acids. The sample consisted of PBMCs. This sequence joins TRBV5-4 and TRBJ1-5; 8 bases match TRBD1. This receptor was obtained from a man aged 55 to 70 in good health and CMV-seropositive. CDR3 in DNA: TGTGCCAGCAGCTTGGCAGGGGGCGATCAGCCCCAGCATTTT. Protein sequence: CASSLAGGDQPQHF.